One sample yielded the 14 T cell receptor beta chains listed below, sequenced in a study of cytomegalovirus exposure and HLA in healthy donors. Use of 60 Vbeta and 13 Jbeta primers characterized the PCR. Sequencing was performed with immunoSEQ multiplex PCR; in TCRdb, only in-frame clones are kept and a portion is missing. The sample lists 80,000 to 95,000 clones, roughly 77% occurring once. Sequencing input: PBMCs. These receptors all stem from a woman between 40 and 50 years old in good health and CMV-seropositive.

In its sample, this clone was seen a few times. The chain joins TRBV12-5 to TRBJ1-1, with 10 bases lining up with TRBD1. This CDR3 comprises 18 residues. The germline gives CDR1 LGHNT, CDR2 FRNRAP. Trimming at V came to 0 bases and at J to 4 bases, leaving 11 bases not matched to a gene. The CDR3 DNA reads TGTGCTAGTGGTTTGGTTCGGACAGGGGGATTTAGGGTCACTGAAGCTTTCTTT. It specifies CASGLVRTGGFRVTEAFF.

The chain has TRBV25-1 and TRBJ2-7; TRBD1 agrees at 7 bases. The V segment lost 7 bases and the J segment 4 bases; nucleotides outside the gene matches: 7. The CDR3 sequence is 13 residues long. Germline assignment: CDR1 MGHDK and CDR2 SYGVNS. The CDR3 protein is CASTPEGAYEQYF. The CDR3 DNA sequence: TGTGCCAGCACCCCCGAGGGGGCGTACGAGCAGTACTTC.

This clone was observed a few times. The V gene is TRBV19, the J gene TRBJ2-7; D call uncertain. Between the trimmed V and J ends, which lost 4 bases and 3 bases, there was a span of 13 bases. CDR3 length: 14 amino acids. Germline loops: CDR1 LNHDA, CDR2 SQIVND (reference sequence). The CDR3 sequence is CASSTRHGGYEQYF. The CDR3 nucleotides read TGTGCCAGTAGTACCCGCCATGGCGGCTACGAGCAGTACTTC.

The V call is TRBV5-1, the J call TRBJ2-3, with 10 bases lining up with TRBD2. Losses at the gene ends were 3 bases for V and 3 bases for J; bases not matched to a gene: 1. CDR3 length equals 14 residues. Germline assignment: CDR1 SGHRS and CDR2 YFSETQ. The CDR3 region has the DNA TGCGCCAGCAGCTCGACTAGCGGGACAGATACGCAGTATTTT. Protein sequence: CASSSTSGTDTQYF.

The rearrangement links TRBV11-2 to TRBJ1-2; tentatively, D is TRBD1 (5 bases). The germline gives CDR1 SGHAT, CDR2 FQNNGV. V shed 4 bases and J shed 0 bases, with 9 bases lying between them. This CDR3 spans 14 amino acids. CDR3 bases: TGTGCCAGCAGCTCGACAGAAGCTAACTATGGCTACACCTTC. This sequence encodes CASSSTEANYGYTF.

The gene calls are TRBV6-5 and TRBJ1-1, with TRBD1 matching 8 bases. CDR1 and CDR2 (germline): MNHEY, SVGAGI. Losses at the gene ends were 7 bases for V and 4 bases for J; bases not matched to a gene: 8. The CDR3 totals 14 residues. CDR3 amino acids: CASMRPDRGTEAFF. The DNA of the CDR3 is TGTGCCAGCATGAGACCCGACAGGGGCACTGAAGCTTTCTTT.

The chain carries TRBV11-2 and TRBJ2-1; unclear D gene. There are 11 residues in the CDR3. V was cut by 6 bases and J by 9 bases, with 9 bases left in between. The germline CDR1 and CDR2 sequences are SGHAT and FQNNGV. DNA for the CDR3: TGTGCCAGCAGGGTTAACATTGAGCAGTTCTTC. Residues: CASRVNIEQFF.

This clone was detected only a few times. This chain connects TRBV19 to TRBJ1-4, with D possibly being TRBD1 (5 bases). V was shortened by 5 bases and J by 0 bases, with 16 bases between the two germline ends. The CDR3 length is 17 residues. The V gene's germline CDR1 is LNHDA and CDR2 SQIVND (reference sequence). The CDR3 DNA sequence: TGTGCCAGTAGTTGGGGCAGGATAGTTGCAACTAATGAAAAACTGTTTTTT. It is translated as CASSWGRIVATNEKLFF.

The chain carries TRBV5-8 and TRBJ1-2; D may be TRBD1 (6 bases). The CDR3 covers 15 residues. V shed 1 base and J shed 2 bases, with 12 bases lying between them. Germline lookup yields CDR1 SGHTS and CDR2 YDEGEE. This CDR3 is CASSLWGTTNYGYTF. The DNA for the CDR3 is TGTGCCAGCAGCTTGTGGGGGACAACGAACTATGGCTACACCTTC.

This chain connects TRBV4-2 to TRBJ2-1; no firm D call. V was cut by 1 base and J by 2 bases, with 9 bases left in between. From germline, CDR1 is LGHNA and CDR2 YNFKEQ. The CDR3 covers 15 residues. The CDR3 sequence is CASSQAQRTYNEQFF. DNA of the CDR3: TGTGCCAGCAGCCAAGCTCAGAGGACCTACAATGAGCAGTTCTTC.

The CDR3 nucleotides read TGTGCCAGCAGATTGACAGGGTGGTGGACCGGGGAGCTGTTTTTT. Amino acid sequence: CASRLTGWWTGELFF. The genes are TRBV27 and TRBJ2-2; the match to TRBD1 covers 7 bases. This CDR3 has 15 amino acids. V lost 6 bases to trimming and J lost 5 bases; unmatched junction nucleotides: 9. Germline CDR1 MNHEY, CDR2 SMNVEV (reference sequence).

This clone was detected only once. The chain employs TRBV6-6 and TRBJ1-2; no firm D call. V lost 2 bases to trimming and J lost 3 bases, with 10 bases between them. Germline CDR1 is MNHNY and CDR2 is SVGAGI (reference sequence). The length of the CDR3 is 14 residues. This CDR3 is CASSYTAGDYGYTF. The CDR3 DNA is TGTGCCAGCAGTTACACCGCGGGAGACTATGGCTACACCTTC.

CDR3 sequence reads: CASTLGLTGAYEQYF. Written as DNA, the CDR3 is TGTGCCAGCACCCTTGGACTGACAGGAGCCTACGAGCAGTACTTC. The chain recombines TRBV6-1 with TRBJ2-7, with a possible D match to TRBD1 (6 bases). Per the germline V gene, CDR1 is MNHNS and CDR2 is SASEGT. The CDR3 is made up of 15 amino acids. The V end was cut by 7 bases, the J end by 2 bases, with 18 bases between.

The chain carries TRBV6-1 and TRBJ2-7, with D perhaps TRBD2 (5 bases). CDR3 length: 10 amino acids. The germline CDR1 and CDR2 sequences are MNHNS and SASEGT. V was pared by 7 bases and J by 7 bases, with 8 bases between. CDR3 bases: TGTGCCAGCATGCTAGCAGAGCAGTACTTC. It yields the protein CASMLAEQYF.